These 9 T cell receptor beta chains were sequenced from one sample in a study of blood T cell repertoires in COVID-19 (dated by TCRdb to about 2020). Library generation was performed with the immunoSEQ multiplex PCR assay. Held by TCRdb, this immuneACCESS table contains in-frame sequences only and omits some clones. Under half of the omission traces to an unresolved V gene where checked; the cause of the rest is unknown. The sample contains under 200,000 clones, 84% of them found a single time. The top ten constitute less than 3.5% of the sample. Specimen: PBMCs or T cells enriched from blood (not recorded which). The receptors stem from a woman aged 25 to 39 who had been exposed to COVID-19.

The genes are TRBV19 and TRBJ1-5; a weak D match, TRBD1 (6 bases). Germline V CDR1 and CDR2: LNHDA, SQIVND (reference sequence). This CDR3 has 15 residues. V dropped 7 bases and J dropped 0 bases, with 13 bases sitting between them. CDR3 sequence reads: CASNPTGFSNQPQHF. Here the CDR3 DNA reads TGTGCCAGTAACCCGACAGGATTTAGCAATCAGCCCCAGCATTTT.

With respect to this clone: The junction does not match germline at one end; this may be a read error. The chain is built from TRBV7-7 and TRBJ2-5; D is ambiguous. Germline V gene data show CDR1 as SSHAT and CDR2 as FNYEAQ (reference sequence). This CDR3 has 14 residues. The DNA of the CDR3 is TGTGCTAGCAGCTTAATCTCAGGACAAGAGACCCAGTACTTC. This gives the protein CASSLISGQETQYF.

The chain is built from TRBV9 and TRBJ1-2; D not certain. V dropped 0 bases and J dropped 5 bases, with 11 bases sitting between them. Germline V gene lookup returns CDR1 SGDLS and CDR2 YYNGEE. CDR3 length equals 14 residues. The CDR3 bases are TGTGCCAGCAGCGTAGTGGAGGGTCCTTATGGCTACACCTTC. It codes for CASSVVEGPYGYTF.

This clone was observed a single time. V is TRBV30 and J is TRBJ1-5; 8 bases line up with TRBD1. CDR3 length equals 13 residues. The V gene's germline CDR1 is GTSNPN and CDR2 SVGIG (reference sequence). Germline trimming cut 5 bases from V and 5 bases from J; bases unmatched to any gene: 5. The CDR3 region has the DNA TGTGCCTGGGCGGACAGGGTAGATCAGCCCCAGCATTTT. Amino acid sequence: CAWADRVDQPQHF.

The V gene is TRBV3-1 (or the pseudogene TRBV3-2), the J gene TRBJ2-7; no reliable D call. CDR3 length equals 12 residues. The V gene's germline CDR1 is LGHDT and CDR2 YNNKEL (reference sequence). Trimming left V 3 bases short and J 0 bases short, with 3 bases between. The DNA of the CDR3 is TGTGCCAGCAGCCAGTACTCCTACGAGCAGTACTTC. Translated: CASSQYSYEQYF.

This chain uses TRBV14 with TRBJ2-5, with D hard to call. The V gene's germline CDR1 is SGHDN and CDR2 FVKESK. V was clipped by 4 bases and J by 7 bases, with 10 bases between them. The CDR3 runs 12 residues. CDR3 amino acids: CASSRLVGTQYF. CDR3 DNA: TGTGCCAGCAGCCGGCTCGTTGGGACCCAGTACTTC.

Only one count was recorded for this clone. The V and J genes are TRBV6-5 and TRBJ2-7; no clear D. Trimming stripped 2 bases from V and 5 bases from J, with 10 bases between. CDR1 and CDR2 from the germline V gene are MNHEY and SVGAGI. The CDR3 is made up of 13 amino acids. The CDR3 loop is CASSYGVADEQYF. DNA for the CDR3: TGTGCCAGCAGTTACGGTGTAGCAGACGAGCAGTACTTC.

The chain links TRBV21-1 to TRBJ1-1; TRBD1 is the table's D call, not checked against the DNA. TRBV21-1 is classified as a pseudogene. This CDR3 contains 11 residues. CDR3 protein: CASRGQSEAFF. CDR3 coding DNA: TGTGCCAGCAGGGGACAGTCTGAAGCTTTCTTT.

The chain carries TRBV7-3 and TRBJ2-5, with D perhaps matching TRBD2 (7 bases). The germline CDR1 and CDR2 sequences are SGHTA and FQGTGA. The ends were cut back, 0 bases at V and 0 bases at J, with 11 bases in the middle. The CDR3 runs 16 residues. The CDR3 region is CASSLTPGGHQETQYF. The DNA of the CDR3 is TGTGCCAGCAGCTTAACACCGGGGGGCCACCAAGAGACCCAGTACTTC.